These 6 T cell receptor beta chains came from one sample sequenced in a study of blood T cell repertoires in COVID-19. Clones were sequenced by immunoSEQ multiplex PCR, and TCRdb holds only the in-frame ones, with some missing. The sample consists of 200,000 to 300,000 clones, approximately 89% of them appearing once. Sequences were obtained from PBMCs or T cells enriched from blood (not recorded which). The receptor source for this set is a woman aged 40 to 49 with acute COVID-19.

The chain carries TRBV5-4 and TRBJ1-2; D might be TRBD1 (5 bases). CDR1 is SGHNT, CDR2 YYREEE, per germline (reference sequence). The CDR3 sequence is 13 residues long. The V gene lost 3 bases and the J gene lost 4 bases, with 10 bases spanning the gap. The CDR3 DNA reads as TGTGCCAGCAGCTGGGGGGATGGCTATGGCTACACCTTC. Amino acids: CASSWGDGYGYTF.

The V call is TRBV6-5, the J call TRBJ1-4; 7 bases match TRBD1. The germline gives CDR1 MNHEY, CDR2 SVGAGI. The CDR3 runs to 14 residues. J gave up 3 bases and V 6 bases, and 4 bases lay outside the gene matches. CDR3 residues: CASRGQRSNEKLFF. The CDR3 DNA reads TGTGCCAGCAGGGGACAGCGCTCTAATGAAAAACTGTTTTTT.

CDR3 residues: CASSPPNPGTGRVELFF. The CDR3 bases are TGTGCCAGCTCACCTCCTAACCCCGGGACAGGAAGGGTAGAACTGTTTTTT. The chain links TRBV18 to TRBJ1-4, with TRBD1 identical over 8 bases. The V and J ends lost 3 bases and 12 bases, in that order; junction bases with no gene match: 18. The CDR3 is 17 residues long. Germline values: CDR1 KGHSH, CDR2 LQKENI.

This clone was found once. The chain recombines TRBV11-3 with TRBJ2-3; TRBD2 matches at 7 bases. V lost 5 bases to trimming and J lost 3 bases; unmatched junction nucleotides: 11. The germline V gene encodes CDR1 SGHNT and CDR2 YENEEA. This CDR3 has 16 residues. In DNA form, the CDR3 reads TGTGCCAGCAGCCCCGGGTTGGCGGGAGCGACAGATACGCAGTATTTT. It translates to CASSPGLAGATDTQYF.

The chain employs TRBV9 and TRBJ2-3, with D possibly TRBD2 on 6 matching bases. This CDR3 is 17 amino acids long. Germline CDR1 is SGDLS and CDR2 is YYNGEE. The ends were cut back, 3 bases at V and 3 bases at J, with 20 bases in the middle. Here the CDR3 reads CASSADRLGSFTDTQYF. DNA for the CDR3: TGTGCCAGCAGCGCCGATCGACTAGGCTCTTTTACAGATACGCAGTATTTT.

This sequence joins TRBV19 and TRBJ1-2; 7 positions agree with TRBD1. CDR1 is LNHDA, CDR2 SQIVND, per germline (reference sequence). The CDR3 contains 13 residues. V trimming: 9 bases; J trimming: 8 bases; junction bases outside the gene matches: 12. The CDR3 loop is CASTRQGREGYTF. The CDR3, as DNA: TGTGCCAGCACAAGACAGGGAAGGGAAGGCTACACCTTC.